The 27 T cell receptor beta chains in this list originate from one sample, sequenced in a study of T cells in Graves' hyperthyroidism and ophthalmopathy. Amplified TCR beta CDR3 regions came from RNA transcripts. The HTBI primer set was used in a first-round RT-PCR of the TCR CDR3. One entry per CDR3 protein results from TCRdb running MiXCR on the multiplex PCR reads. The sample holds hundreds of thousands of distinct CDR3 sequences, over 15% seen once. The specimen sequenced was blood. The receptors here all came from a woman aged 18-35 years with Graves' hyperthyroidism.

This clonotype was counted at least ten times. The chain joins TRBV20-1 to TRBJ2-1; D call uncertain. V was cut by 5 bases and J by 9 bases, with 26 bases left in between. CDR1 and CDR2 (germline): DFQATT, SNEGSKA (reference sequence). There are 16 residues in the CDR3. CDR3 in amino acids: CSAEDLMVGRSSEQFF. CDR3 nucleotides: TGCAGTGCTGAAGATCTCATGGTCGGAAGGAGTAGTGAGCAGTTCTTC.

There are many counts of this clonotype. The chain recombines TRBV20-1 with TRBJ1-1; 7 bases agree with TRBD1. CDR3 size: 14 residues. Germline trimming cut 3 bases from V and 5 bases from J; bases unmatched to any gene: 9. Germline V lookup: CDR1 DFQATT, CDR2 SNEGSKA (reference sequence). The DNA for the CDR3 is TGCAGTGCTAGTAGTTACAGGGGTGGTACTGAAGCTTTCTTT. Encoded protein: CSASSYRGGTEAFF.

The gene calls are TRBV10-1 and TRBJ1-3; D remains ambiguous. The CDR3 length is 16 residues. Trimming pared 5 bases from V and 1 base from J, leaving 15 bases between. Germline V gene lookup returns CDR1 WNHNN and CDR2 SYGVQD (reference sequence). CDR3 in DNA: TGCGCCAGCAGTCTACGTTGGGGTAGTTCTGGAAACACCATATATTTT. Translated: CASSLRWGSSGNTIYF.

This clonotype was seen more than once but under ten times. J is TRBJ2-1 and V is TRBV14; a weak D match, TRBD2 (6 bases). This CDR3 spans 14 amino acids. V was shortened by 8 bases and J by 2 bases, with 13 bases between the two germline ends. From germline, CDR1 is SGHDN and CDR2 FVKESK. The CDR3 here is CASPRDGPYNEQFF. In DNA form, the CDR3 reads TGTGCCAGCCCGCGGGACGGACCCTACAATGAGCAGTTCTTC.

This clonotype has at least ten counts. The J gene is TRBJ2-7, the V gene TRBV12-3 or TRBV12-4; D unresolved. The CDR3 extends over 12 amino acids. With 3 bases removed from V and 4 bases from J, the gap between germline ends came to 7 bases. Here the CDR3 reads CASSLWFYEQYF. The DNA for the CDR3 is TGTGCCAGCAGTTTGTGGTTTTACGAGCAGTACTTC.

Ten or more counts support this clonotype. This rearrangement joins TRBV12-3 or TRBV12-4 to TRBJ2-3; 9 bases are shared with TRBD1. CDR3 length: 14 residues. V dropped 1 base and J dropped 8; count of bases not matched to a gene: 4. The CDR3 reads CASSLGDRAGTQYF. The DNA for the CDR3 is TGTGCCAGCAGTTTAGGGGACAGGGCAGGTACGCAGTATTTT.

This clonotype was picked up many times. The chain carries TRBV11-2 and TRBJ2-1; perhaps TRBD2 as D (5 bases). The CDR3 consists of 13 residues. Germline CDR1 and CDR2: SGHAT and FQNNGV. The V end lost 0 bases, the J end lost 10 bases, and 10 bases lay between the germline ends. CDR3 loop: CASSLEERLEQFF. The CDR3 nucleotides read TGTGCCAGCAGCTTAGAAGAGCGGTTGGAGCAGTTCTTC. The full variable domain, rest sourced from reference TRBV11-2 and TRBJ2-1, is EAGVAQSPRYKIIEKRQSVAFWCNPISGHATLYWYQQILGQGPKLLIQFQNNGVVDDSQLPKDRFSAERLKGVDSTLKIQPAKLEDSAVYLCASSLEERLEQFFGPGTRLTVL.

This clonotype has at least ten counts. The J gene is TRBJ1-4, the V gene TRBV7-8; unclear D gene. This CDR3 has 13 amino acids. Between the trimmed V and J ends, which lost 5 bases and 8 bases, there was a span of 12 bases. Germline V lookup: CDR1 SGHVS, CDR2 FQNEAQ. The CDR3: CASSARDPEKLFF. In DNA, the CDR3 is TGTGCCAGCAGCGCCCGGGATCCGGAAAAACTGTTTTTT.

CDR3 DNA: TGTGCCAGCAGTTTTGAACAGTTAATGAGAAAGACCCAGTACTTC. As protein: CASSFEQLMRKTQYF. V and J are TRBV6-2 or TRBV6-3 and TRBJ2-5; D is undetermined. Germline CDR1 is MNHEY and CDR2 is SVGEGT. This CDR3 spans 15 amino acids. Trimming stripped 4 bases from V and 6 bases from J, with 18 bases between.

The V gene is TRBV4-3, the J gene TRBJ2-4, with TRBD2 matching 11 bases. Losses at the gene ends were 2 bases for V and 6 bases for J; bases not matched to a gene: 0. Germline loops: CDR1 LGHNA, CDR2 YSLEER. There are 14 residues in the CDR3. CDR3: CASSQLAGGNIQYF. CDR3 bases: TGCGCCAGCAGCCAACTAGCGGGGGGAAACATTCAGTACTTC.

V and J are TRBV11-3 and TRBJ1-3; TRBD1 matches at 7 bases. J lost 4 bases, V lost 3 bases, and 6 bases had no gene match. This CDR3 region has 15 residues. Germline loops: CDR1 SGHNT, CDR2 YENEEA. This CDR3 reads CASSFGQAGGNTIYF. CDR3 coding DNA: TGTGCCAGCAGCTTCGGACAGGCTGGAGGAAACACCATATATTTT.

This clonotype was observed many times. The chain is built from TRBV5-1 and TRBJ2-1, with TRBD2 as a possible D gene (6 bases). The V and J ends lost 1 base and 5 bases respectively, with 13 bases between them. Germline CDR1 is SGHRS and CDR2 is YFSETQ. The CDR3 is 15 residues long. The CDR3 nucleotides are TGCGCCAGCAGCTTGTTGCTAGCGTTTGACAATGAGCAGTTCTTC. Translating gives CASSLLLAFDNEQFF.

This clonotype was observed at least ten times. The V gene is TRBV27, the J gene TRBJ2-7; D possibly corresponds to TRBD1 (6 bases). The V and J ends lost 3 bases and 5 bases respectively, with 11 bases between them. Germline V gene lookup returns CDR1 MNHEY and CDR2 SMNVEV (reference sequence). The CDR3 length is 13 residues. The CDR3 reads CASSFGRGNEQYF. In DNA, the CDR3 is TGTGCCAGCAGTTTCGGCAGGGGCAACGAGCAGTACTTC.

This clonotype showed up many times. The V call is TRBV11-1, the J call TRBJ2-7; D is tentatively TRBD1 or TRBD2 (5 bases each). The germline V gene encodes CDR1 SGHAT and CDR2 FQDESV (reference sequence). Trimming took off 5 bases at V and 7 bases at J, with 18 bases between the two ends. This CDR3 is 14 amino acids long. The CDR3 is CASSPKPGRGEQYF. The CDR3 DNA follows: TGTGCCAGCAGCCCGAAACCGGGGCGCGGTGAGCAGTACTTC.

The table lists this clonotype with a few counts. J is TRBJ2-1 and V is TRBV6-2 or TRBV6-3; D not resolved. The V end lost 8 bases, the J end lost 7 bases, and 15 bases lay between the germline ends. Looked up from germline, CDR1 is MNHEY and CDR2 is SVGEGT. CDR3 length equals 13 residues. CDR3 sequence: CASHPLVGNEQFF. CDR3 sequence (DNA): TGTGCCAGCCACCCCCTCGTTGGGAATGAGCAGTTCTTC.

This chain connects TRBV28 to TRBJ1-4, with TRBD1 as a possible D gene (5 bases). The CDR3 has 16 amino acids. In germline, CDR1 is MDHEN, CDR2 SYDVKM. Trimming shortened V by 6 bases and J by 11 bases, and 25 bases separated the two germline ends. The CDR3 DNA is TGTGCCAGCAGCACCGGGACTGACGTGAACTTGGGGAAACTGTTTTTT. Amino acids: CASSTGTDVNLGKLFF.

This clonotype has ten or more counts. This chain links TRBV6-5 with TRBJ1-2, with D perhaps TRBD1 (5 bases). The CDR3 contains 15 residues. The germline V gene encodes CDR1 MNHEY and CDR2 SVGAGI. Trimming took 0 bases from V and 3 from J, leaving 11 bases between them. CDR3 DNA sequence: TGTGCCAGCAGTTACTCCTCCGCGGGGGACTATGGCTACACCTTC. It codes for CASSYSSAGDYGYTF.

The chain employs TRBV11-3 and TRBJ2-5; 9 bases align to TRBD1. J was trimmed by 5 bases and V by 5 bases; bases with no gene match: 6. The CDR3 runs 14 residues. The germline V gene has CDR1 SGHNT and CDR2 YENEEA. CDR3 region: CASSKTGGGETQYF. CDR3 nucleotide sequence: TGTGCCAGCAGCAAGACAGGGGGTGGTGAGACCCAGTACTTC.

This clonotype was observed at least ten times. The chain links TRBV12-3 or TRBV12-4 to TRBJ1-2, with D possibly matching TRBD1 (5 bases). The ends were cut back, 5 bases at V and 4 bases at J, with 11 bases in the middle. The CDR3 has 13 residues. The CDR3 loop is CASSPDSFYGYTF. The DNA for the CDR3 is TGTGCCAGCAGTCCCGACAGTTTCTATGGCTACACCTTC.

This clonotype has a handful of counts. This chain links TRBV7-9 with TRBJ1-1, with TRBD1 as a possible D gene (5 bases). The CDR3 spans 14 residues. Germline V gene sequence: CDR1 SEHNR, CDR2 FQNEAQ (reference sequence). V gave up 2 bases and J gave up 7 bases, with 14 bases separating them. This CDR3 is CASSLKQVVGEAFF. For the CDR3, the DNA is TGTGCCAGCAGCTTAAAACAGGTTGTCGGTGAAGCTTTCTTT.

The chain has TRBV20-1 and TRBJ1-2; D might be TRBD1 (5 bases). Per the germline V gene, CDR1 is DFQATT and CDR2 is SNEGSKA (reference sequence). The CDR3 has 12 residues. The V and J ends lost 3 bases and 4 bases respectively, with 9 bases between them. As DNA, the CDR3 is TGCAGTGCTAGGGCCAGGGTCTATGGCTACACCTTC. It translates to CSARARVYGYTF.

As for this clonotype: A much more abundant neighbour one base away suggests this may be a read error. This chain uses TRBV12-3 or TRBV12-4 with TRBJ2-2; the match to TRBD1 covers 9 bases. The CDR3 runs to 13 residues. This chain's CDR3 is CAGHRGRTGEPFF. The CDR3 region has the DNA TGTGCCGGACACAGGGGGCGGACCGGGGAGCCGTTTTTT.

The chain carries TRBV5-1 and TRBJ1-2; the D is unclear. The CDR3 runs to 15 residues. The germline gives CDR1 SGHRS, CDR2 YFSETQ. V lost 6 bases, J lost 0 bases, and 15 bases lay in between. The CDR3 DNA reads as TGCGCCAGCAAAGCGCCGGGTTTGGCTAACTATGGCTACACCTTC. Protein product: CASKAPGLANYGYTF.

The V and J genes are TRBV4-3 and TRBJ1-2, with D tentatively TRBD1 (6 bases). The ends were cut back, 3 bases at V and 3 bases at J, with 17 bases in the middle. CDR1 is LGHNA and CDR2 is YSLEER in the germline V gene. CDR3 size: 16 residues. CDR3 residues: CASSQDLTGLYYGYTF. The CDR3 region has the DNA TGCGCCAGCAGCCAGGACCTTACAGGGCTATACTATGGCTACACCTTC.

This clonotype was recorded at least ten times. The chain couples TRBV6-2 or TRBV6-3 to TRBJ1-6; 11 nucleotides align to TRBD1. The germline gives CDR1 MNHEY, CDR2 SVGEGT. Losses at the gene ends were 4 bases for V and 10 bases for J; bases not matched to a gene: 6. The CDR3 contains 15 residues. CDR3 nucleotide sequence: TGTGCCAGCAGTTTCGGACAGGGGGCAGGATCACCCCTCCACTTT. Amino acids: CASSFGQGAGSPLHF.

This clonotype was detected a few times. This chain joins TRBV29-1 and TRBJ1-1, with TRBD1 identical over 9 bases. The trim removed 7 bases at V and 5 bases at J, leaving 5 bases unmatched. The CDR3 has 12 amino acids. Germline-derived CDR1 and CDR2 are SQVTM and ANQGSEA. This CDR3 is CSGLTGGTEAFF. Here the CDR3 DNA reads TGCAGCGGGCTGACAGGGGGAACTGAAGCTTTCTTT.

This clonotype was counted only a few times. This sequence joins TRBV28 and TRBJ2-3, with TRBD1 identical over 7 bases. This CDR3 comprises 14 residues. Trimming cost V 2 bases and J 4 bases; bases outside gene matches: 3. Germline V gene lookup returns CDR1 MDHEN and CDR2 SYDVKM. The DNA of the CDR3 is TGTGCCAGCAGTTTAAACAGGGGCCCAGATACGCAGTATTTT. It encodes CASSLNRGPDTQYF.